This TCR beta chain was identified in a study of control samples from healthy donors and cancer patients. This clone was detected a few times. TCRdb's copy holds only in-frame clones and misses some; the assay was immunoSEQ multiplex PCR. The data show over 200,000 clones, about 80% seen once. This TCR was recovered from a woman aged 60-75 years with lung cancer. Sequencing was done on a sample of PBMCs.

This chain's CDR3 is CASSLGSPSSYNEQFF. CDR3 DNA sequence: TGCGCCAGCAGCTTGGGTTCCCCTAGCTCCTACAATGAGCAGTTCTTC. The rearrangement uses TRBV5-1 and TRBJ2-1; no clear D. This CDR3 region has 16 residues. Germline V lookup: CDR1 SGHRS, CDR2 YFSETQ. Between the trimmed V and J ends, which lost 0 bases and 0 bases, there was a span of 10 bases.